The 6 T cell receptor beta chains below come from one sample, sequenced in a study of blood T cell repertoires in COVID-19. Profiling relied on immunoSEQ multiplex PCR, and the TCRdb table lists in-frame clones only, not all of them. The table lists fewer than 300,000 clones, 85% of them singletons. The sample was PBMCs or T cells enriched from blood (not recorded which). Every receptor here comes from a woman between 45 and 65 years old who had recovered from COVID-19.

V gene TRBV6-4 combines with J gene TRBJ2-1; no reliable D call. CDR3 length: 19 residues. The V end lost 2 bases, the J end lost 8 bases, and 28 bases lay between the germline ends. Per germline, CDR1 MRHNA and CDR2 SNTAGT. The CDR3 DNA follows: TGTGCCAGCAGTGACCCCCCGGTGGATGGGCCAAAACGTGGCTATGAGCAGTTCTTC. This codes for CASSDPPVDGPKRGYEQFF.

The V gene is TRBV5-1, the J gene TRBJ1-1, with TRBD1 as a possible D gene (6 bases). CDR1 SGHRS and CDR2 YFSETQ come from the germline V gene. V lost 4 bases and J lost 12, with 22 bases in between. The CDR3 length is 14 residues. The CDR3 here is CASSPSQGRKTTFF. The CDR3 DNA reads as TGCGCCAGCAGCCCCTCACAGGGTCGAAAAACGACTTTCTTT.

This sequence joins TRBV19 and TRBJ1-2, with D possibly being TRBD1 (5 bases). The V end was cut by 3 bases, the J end by 3 bases, with 17 bases between. The CDR3 contains 16 residues. Per the germline V gene, CDR1 is LNHDA and CDR2 is SQIVND (reference sequence). The chain's CDR3 is CASSIWFIGRDYGYTF. The CDR3 coding sequence is TGTGCCAGTAGTATTTGGTTTATTGGCAGGGACTATGGCTACACCTTC.

The chain joins TRBV20-1 to TRBJ1-2, with unresolved D. CDR3 size: 11 residues. The germline V and J ends were trimmed by 5 bases and 8 bases, with 12 bases remaining between them. From germline, CDR1 is DFQATT and CDR2 SNEGSKA (reference sequence). As DNA, the CDR3 is TGCAGTGCTGGGTCGGCAGGAGGCTACACCTTC. Translation gives CSAGSAGGYTF.

The chain couples TRBV5-1 to TRBJ1-4; maybe TRBD1 (5 bases). Germline CDR1 is SGHRS and CDR2 is YFSETQ. The CDR3 is 15 amino acids. The V end lost 2 bases, the J end lost 3 bases, and 11 bases lay between the germline ends. The CDR3 is CASSFSGASNEKLFF. CDR3 nucleotides: TGCGCCAGCAGCTTTAGCGGGGCATCTAATGAAAAACTGTTTTTT.

The chain couples TRBV5-1 to TRBJ1-2; no clear D. Per germline, CDR1 SGHRS and CDR2 YFSETQ. Deletions cut 0 bases from V and 2 bases from J, with 5 bases between. The CDR3 loop spans 13 amino acids. CDR3 bases: TGCGCCAGCAGCTTGGGGGAGAACTATGGCTACACCTTC. Translating gives CASSLGENYGYTF.